These T cell receptor beta chains were read from a single sample in a study of cytomegalovirus exposure and HLA in healthy donors. Clones were sequenced by immunoSEQ multiplex PCR, and TCRdb holds only the in-frame ones, with some missing. The sample holds fewer than 120,000 clones, roughly 78% seen once. Sequences were obtained from PBMCs. The receptors were gathered from a woman in her 30s in good health and CMV-seronegative. Both conserved end residues are part of each CDR3. Each record gives: clone size, V gene, J gene, D gene, CDR3 protein, CDR3 DNA. A D gene is named only where the DNA matches it firmly. Size tells how often a clone was seen (once, few, many) or the class of an expanded clone, and some rows leave it out.

abundance: NA
v_gene: TRBV2
j_gene: TRBJ2-7
d_gene: TRBD1
CDR3aa: CASSPGQGVPYEQYF
CDR3nt: TGTGCCAGCAGCCCGGGACAGGGCGTCCCCTACGAGCAGTACTTC

abundance: NA
v_gene: TRBV7-8
j_gene: TRBJ2-7
d_gene: TRBD2
CDR3aa: CASSQTTSGRTEQYF
CDR3nt: TGTGCCAGCAGCCAAACGACTAGCGGGAGAACCGAGCAGTACTTC

abundance: NA
v_gene: TRBV10-3
j_gene: TRBJ1-1
d_gene: TRBD1
CDR3aa: CAISESNRGGWTEAFF
CDR3nt: TGTGCCATCAGTGAGTCGAACAGGGGAGGTTGGACTGAAGCTTTCTTT

abundance: NA
v_gene: TRBV18
j_gene: TRBJ1-2
d_gene: TRBD1
CDR3aa: CASSLDRGPNYGYTF
CDR3nt: TGTGCCAGCTCACTGGACAGGGGCCCCAACTATGGCTACACCTTC

abundance: few
v_gene: TRBV4-3
j_gene: TRBJ2-7
d_gene: NA
CDR3aa: CASRFAGSPTYEQYF
CDR3nt: TGCGCCAGCAGATTCGCCGGGAGCCCGACCTACGAGCAGTACTTC

abundance: once
v_gene: TRBV29-1
j_gene: TRBJ2-6
d_gene: NA
CDR3aa: CSVAGSGANVLTF
CDR3nt: TGCAGCGTTGCAGGGTCTGGGGCCAACGTCCTGACTTTC

abundance: once
v_gene: TRBV9
j_gene: TRBJ2-1
d_gene: TRBD2
CDR3aa: CASSNHPGGRNEQFF
CDR3nt: TGTGCCAGCAGTAACCACCCGGGAGGGCGAAATGAGCAGTTCTTC

abundance: NA
v_gene: TRBV7-3
j_gene: TRBJ1-2
d_gene: NA
CDR3aa: CASSPGQSYGYTF
CDR3nt: TGTGCCAGCAGCCCGGGACAATCTTATGGCTACACCTTC

abundance: NA
v_gene: TRBV7-9
j_gene: TRBJ1-4
d_gene: NA
CDR3aa: CASSKKLSAGHEKLFF
CDR3nt: TGTGCCAGCAGCAAAAAGCTATCCGCGGGACATGAAAAACTGTTTTTT

abundance: NA
v_gene: TRBV18
j_gene: TRBJ2-7
d_gene: NA
CDR3aa: CASSPPAQGYEQYF
CDR3nt: TGTGCCAGCTCACCACCGGCACAGGGCTACGAGCAGTACTTC

abundance: NA
v_gene: TRBV30
j_gene: TRBJ2-2
d_gene: NA
CDR3aa: CAWSVSFSGELFF
CDR3nt: TGTGCCTGGAGTGTATCGTTCTCCGGGGAGCTGTTTTTT

abundance: NA
v_gene: TRBV7-9
j_gene: TRBJ2-5
d_gene: TRBD1
CDR3aa: CASSLGTGGETQYF
CDR3nt: TGTGCCAGCAGCTTAGGAACAGGGGGAGAGACCCAGTACTTC

abundance: NA
v_gene: TRBV18
j_gene: TRBJ1-2
d_gene: NA
CDR3aa: CASSVTQGSGYGYTF
CDR3nt: TGTGCCAGCTCAGTTACGCAGGGGAGCGGCTATGGCTACACCTTC

abundance: NA
v_gene: TRBV30
j_gene: TRBJ2-5
d_gene: TRBD1
CDR3aa: CAWSEGGETQYF
CDR3nt: TGTGCCTGGAGTGAAGGGGGCGAGACCCAGTACTTC

abundance: NA
v_gene: TRBV9
j_gene: TRBJ2-3
d_gene: NA
CDR3aa: CASSVLSGSTDTQYF
CDR3nt: TGTGCCAGCAGCGTACTAAGCGGTAGCACAGATACGCAGTATTTT

abundance: NA
v_gene: TRBV2
j_gene: TRBJ1-5
d_gene: NA
CDR3aa: CATRTENQPQHF
CDR3nt: TGTGCCACCCGGACAGAAAATCAGCCCCAGCATTTT

abundance: NA
v_gene: TRBV2
j_gene: TRBJ1-1
d_gene: NA
CDR3aa: CASRSTAFEAFF
CDR3nt: TGTGCCAGCAGGTCGACAGCCTTTGAAGCTTTCTTT

abundance: NA
v_gene: TRBV11-2
j_gene: TRBJ2-7
d_gene: TRBD1
CDR3aa: CASSSGDRGVEQYF
CDR3nt: TGTGCCAGCAGTTCCGGGGACAGGGGCGTCGAGCAGTACTTC

abundance: NA
v_gene: TRBV4-3
j_gene: TRBJ2-1
d_gene: NA
CDR3aa: CASSQDLRGSSYNEQFF
CDR3nt: TGCGCCAGCAGCCAAGATCTTCGGGGGAGCTCCTACAATGAGCAGTTCTTC

abundance: NA
v_gene: TRBV5-1
j_gene: TRBJ2-7
d_gene: TRBD2
CDR3aa: CASSLSSGSYEQYF
CDR3nt: TGCGCCAGCAGCTTGTCTAGCGGGAGCTACGAGCAGTACTTC

abundance: NA
v_gene: TRBV2
j_gene: TRBJ2-7
d_gene: TRBD1
CDR3aa: CASSDTGGVNYEQYF
CDR3nt: TGTGCCAGCAGTGACACAGGGGGTGTTAACTACGAGCAGTACTTC

abundance: NA
v_gene: TRBV4-1
j_gene: TRBJ1-1
d_gene: NA
CDR3aa: CASSQDRSKSHTAGNTEAFF
CDR3nt: TGCGCCAGCAGCCAAGATCGGTCGAAGTCTCACACGGCGGGGAACACTGAAGCTTTCTTT

abundance: NA
v_gene: TRBV10-3
j_gene: TRBJ1-1
d_gene: TRBD1
CDR3aa: CAISGTGITEAFF
CDR3nt: TGTGCCATCAGCGGGACAGGGATCACTGAAGCTTTCTTT

abundance: NA
v_gene: TRBV9
j_gene: TRBJ2-1
d_gene: TRBD2
CDR3aa: CASSAWTSYGEQFF
CDR3nt: TGTGCCAGCAGCGCGTGGACTAGCTACGGTGAGCAGTTCTTC

abundance: NA
v_gene: TRBV4-3
j_gene: TRBJ1-2
d_gene: NA
CDR3aa: CASSQDSGGSVLANYGYTF
CDR3nt: TGCGCCAGCAGCCAAGACTCGGGGGGCTCGGTATTAGCTAACTATGGCTACACCTTC

abundance: NA
v_gene: TRBV28
j_gene: TRBJ1-3
d_gene: NA
CDR3aa: CASSFRSSGNTIYF
CDR3nt: TGTGCCAGCAGTTTTCGGTCATCTGGAAACACCATATATTTT

abundance: NA
v_gene: TRBV30
j_gene: TRBJ1-5
d_gene: NA
CDR3aa: CAWSTGSNQPQHF
CDR3nt: TGTGCCTGGAGTACAGGTAGCAATCAGCCCCAGCATTTT

abundance: NA
v_gene: TRBV28
j_gene: TRBJ1-5
d_gene: TRBD1
CDR3aa: CASSNRGNQPQHF
CDR3nt: TGTGCCAGCAGCAACAGGGGAAATCAGCCCCAGCATTTT

abundance: few
v_gene: TRBV6-1
j_gene: TRBJ2-1
d_gene: TRBD1
CDR3aa: CASTRMDRGDYEQFF
CDR3nt: TGTGCCAGCACCCGCATGGACAGGGGAGATTATGAGCAGTTCTTC

abundance: NA
v_gene: TRBV5-4
j_gene: TRBJ2-2
d_gene: NA
CDR3aa: CASSLLPSTGPNTGELFF
CDR3nt: TGTGCCAGCAGCTTGCTCCCCTCTACAGGTCCGAACACCGGGGAGCTGTTTTTT

abundance: NA
v_gene: TRBV7-2
j_gene: TRBJ1-5
d_gene: NA
CDR3aa: CASSLQATYSNQPQHF
CDR3nt: TGTGCCAGCAGCTTGCAGGCGACGTATAGCAATCAGCCCCAGCATTTT

abundance: NA
v_gene: TRBV6-8
j_gene: TRBJ1-5
d_gene: NA
CDR3aa: CASSYPYKYSNQPQHF
CDR3nt: TGTGCCAGCAGTTACCCTTACAAGTATAGCAATCAGCCCCAGCATTTT

abundance: NA
v_gene: TRBV6-5
j_gene: TRBJ1-2
d_gene: NA
CDR3aa: CASSYSPPGGYTF
CDR3nt: TGTGCCAGCAGTTACTCGCCCCCCGGTGGCTACACCTTC

abundance: NA
v_gene: TRBV7-9
j_gene: TRBJ1-2
d_gene: NA
CDR3aa: CASHGPEEDYGYTF
CDR3nt: TGTGCCAGCCACGGACCCGAGGAGGACTATGGCTACACCTTC

abundance: NA
v_gene: TRBV4-3
j_gene: TRBJ2-6
d_gene: TRBD1
CDR3aa: CASSQDYDRASGANVLTF
CDR3nt: TGCGCCAGCAGCCAAGACTACGACAGGGCATCTGGGGCCAACGTCCTGACTTTC

abundance: NA
v_gene: TRBV7-2
j_gene: TRBJ2-1
d_gene: NA
CDR3aa: CASSPGTGNEQFF
CDR3nt: TGTGCCAGCAGCCCAGGGACTGGCAATGAGCAGTTCTTC

abundance: NA
v_gene: TRBV29-1
j_gene: TRBJ2-5
d_gene: NA
CDR3aa: CSVAHTQETQYF
CDR3nt: TGCAGCGTTGCCCACACCCAAGAGACCCAGTACTTC

abundance: NA
v_gene: TRBV2
j_gene: TRBJ2-1
d_gene: NA
CDR3aa: CASSQTPAVLLNEQFF
CDR3nt: TGTGCCAGCAGCCAAACTCCAGCGGTACTTCTTAATGAGCAGTTCTTC

abundance: NA
v_gene: TRBV9
j_gene: TRBJ2-7
d_gene: TRBD1
CDR3aa: CASSVATGGIYEQYF
CDR3nt: TGTGCCAGCAGCGTAGCGACAGGGGGCATCTACGAGCAGTACTTC

abundance: once
v_gene: TRBV4-1
j_gene: TRBJ1-5
d_gene: NA
CDR3aa: CASSQASGGRGNQPQHF
CDR3nt: TGCGCCAGCAGCCAAGCGAGTGGGGGCAGGGGCAATCAGCCCCAGCATTTT

abundance: NA
v_gene: TRBV4-3
j_gene: TRBJ2-7
d_gene: TRBD1
CDR3aa: CASSQGGTGTYEQYF
CDR3nt: TGCGCCAGCAGCCAGGGGGGGACAGGGACCTACGAGCAGTACTTC

abundance: NA
v_gene: TRBV6-5
j_gene: TRBJ2-1
d_gene: NA
CDR3aa: CASSYSAVGLRNEQFF
CDR3nt: TGTGCCAGCAGTTACTCGGCGGTTGGACTACGGAATGAGCAGTTCTTC

abundance: once
v_gene: TRBV6-6
j_gene: TRBJ1-2
d_gene: NA
CDR3aa: CASSYSPSQDGYTF
CDR3nt: TGTGCCAGCAGTTACTCGCCCAGTCAAGATGGCTACACCTTC

abundance: NA
v_gene: TRBV14
j_gene: TRBJ2-2
d_gene: TRBD1
CDR3aa: CASSLRTGVNTGELFF
CDR3nt: TGTGCCAGCAGCCTGAGGACAGGGGTGAACACCGGGGAGCTGTTTTTT

abundance: NA
v_gene: TRBV7-2
j_gene: TRBJ1-3
d_gene: NA
CDR3aa: CASSLARAGNTIYF
CDR3nt: TGTGCCAGCAGCTTAGCGCGGGCGGGAAACACCATATATTTT